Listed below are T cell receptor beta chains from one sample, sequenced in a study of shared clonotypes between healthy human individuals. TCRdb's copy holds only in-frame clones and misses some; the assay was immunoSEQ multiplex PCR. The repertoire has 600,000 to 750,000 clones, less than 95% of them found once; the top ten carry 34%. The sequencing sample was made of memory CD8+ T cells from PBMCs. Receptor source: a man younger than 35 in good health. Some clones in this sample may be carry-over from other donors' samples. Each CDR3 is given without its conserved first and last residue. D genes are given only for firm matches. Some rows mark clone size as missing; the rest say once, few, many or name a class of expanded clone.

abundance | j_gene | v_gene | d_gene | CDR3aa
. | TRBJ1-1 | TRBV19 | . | ASSISVDNTEAF
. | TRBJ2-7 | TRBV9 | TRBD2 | ASSDRTSGRDEQY
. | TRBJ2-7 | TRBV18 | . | ASSPPQGTYEQY
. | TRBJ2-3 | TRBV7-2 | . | ASRRTSSDTQY
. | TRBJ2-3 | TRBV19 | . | ASSTLADRTDTQY
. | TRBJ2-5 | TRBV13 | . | ASSPQGTEETQY
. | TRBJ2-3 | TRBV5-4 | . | ASRPTSGTDTQY
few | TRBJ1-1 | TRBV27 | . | ASSLGPGLGNTEAF
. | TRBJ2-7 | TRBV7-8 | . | ASSPGYLSEQY
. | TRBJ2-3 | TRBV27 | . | ASSLARLTDTQY
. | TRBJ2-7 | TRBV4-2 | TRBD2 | ASSQEVWRGNYEQY
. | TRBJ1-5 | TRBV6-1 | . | ASSGTNQPQH
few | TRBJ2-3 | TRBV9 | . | ASSVDGGEGTDTQY
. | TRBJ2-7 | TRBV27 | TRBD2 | ASSLLPALAGYEQY
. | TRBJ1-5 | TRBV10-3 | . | AISVGSNQPQH
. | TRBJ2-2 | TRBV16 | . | ASSQSNFPANTGELF
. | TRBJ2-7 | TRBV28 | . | ASTVGWELPNEQY
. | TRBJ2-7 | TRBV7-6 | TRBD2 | ASSRLAGGLYEQY
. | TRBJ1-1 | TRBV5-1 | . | ASSLDPGAAYTEAF
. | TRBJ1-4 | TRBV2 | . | ASWDAGEKLF
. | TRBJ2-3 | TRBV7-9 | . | ASPGREPGLDTQY
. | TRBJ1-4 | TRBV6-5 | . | AAGLMEKLF
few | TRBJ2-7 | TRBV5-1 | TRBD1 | ASSYGTGSYEQY
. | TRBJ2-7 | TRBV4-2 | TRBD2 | ASSQRTSGRSHEQY